The clone carrying this TCR beta chain was seen a handful of times. As yet, its antigen is unknown. The Oncomine TCR Beta short-read assay was applied to DNA of cultured CD4+ T cells. TCRdb called the PCR reads again in MiXCR, with one record for every CDR3 protein. The sample lists over 8,500 distinct CDR3 sequences, 22% occurring once. The entry originates in a study of vaccination and CD4 T cells after COVID-19. Described treatment: approximately 11-day PBMC culture with coronavirus spike peptide pools or control peptides (ViraFEST assay). Peptide pools at roughly 10 ug/ml stimulated two million PBMCs per well with 9.5 to 10 IU/ml IL-2. The V gene's germline CDR1 is DFQATT and CDR2 SNEGSKA (reference sequence). V lost 0 bases to trimming and J lost 7 bases, with 18 bases between them. The CDR3 is 15 amino acids. Study outcomes and limitations: In convalescent patients, a median roughly 87% of post-vaccine SARS-CoV-2-reactive clones appeared only after vaccination. Convalescent patients displayed spike mono-reactivity in 304 of 307 vaccine-specific clones.

This sequence joins TRBV20-1 and TRBJ2-5; D is unclear. The specimen comprised CD4+ T cells from blood, cultured in vitro, sampled after SARS-CoV-2 vaccination. The sequence came from a human donor who had recovered from COVID-19. The CDR3 coding sequence is TGCAGTGCTAGAGACCCACGTTGGGATACTGGGACCCAGTACTTC. Encoded protein: CSARDPRWDTGTQYF.